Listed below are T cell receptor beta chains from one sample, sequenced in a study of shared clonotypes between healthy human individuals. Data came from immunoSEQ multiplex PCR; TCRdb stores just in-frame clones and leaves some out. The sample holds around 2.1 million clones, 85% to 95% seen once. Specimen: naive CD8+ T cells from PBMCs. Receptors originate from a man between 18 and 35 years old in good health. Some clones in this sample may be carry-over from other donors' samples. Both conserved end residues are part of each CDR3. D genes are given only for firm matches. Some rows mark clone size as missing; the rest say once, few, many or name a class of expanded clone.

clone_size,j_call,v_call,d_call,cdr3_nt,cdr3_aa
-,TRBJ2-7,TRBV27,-,TGTGCCAGCAGTCTTGACAGGCACTACGAGCAGTACTTC,CASSLDRHYEQYF
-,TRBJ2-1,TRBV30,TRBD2,TGTGCCTGGAGTGTTGGGAGGGCCCCCTACAATGAGCAGTTCTTC,CAWSVGRAPYNEQFF
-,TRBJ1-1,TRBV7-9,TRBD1,TGTGCCAGCAGCTACACGGACAGGTTGAACACTGAAGCTTTCTTT,CASSYTDRLNTEAFF
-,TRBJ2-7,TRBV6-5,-,TGTGCCAGCAGTTACAGGACGCTGAGCTCCTACGAGCAGTACTTC,CASSYRTLSSYEQYF
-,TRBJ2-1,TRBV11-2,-,TGTGCCAGCAGCTTTGCCGGGGGACTTTCGGAGCAGTTCTTC,CASSFAGGLSEQFF
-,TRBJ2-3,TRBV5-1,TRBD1,TGCGCCAGCAGCTCAGGACAGGGGGTAGATACGCAGTATTTT,CASSSGQGVDTQYF
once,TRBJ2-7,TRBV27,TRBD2,TGTGCCGCAAGCCTCCGGGCTAGCGGGACCCACGAGCAGTACTTC,CAASLRASGTHEQYF
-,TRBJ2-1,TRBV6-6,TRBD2,TGTGCCAGCAGTTCCCAGGGACTAGCGAACAATGAGCAGTTCTTC,CASSSQGLANNEQFF
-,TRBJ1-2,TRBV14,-,TGTGCCAGCAGCCACCGTCGACGGGACCTAGTGGAGGGCTACACCTTC,CASSHRRRDLVEGYTF
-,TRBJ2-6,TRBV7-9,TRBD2,TGTGCCAGCAGCTCAACTCGGGGGGCTGGGGCCAACGTCCTGACTTTC,CASSSTRGAGANVLTF
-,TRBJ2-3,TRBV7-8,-,TGTGCCAGCACCCAAATTAGGGCGACAGATACGCAGTATTTT,CASTQIRATDTQYF
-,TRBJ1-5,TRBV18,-,TGTGCCAGCTCACCAGGTACAGAGATTGGGCCCCAGCATTTT,CASSPGTEIGPQHF
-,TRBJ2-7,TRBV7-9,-,TGTGCCAGCAGCAATAGCAGGGGCGGGGAGTACGAGCAGTACTTC,CASSNSRGGEYEQYF
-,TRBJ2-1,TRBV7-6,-,TGTGCCAGCAGCTTAGGCCCAATCCGACAGGAGCCTGAGCAGTTCTTC,CASSLGPIRQEPEQFF
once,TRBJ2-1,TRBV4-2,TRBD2,TGTGCCAGCAGCCAAGGACTAGCGGGTTTCAATGAGCAGTTCTTC,CASSQGLAGFNEQFF
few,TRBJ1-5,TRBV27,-,TGTGCCAGCAGCGTCGGTGGTCCTCAGCCCCAGCATTTT,CASSVGGPQPQHF
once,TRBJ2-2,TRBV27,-,TGTGCCAGCAGTTACACCCCGTTGGCTGCGAACACCGGGGAGCTGTTTTTT,CASSYTPLAANTGELFF
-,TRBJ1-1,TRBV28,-,TGTGCCAGCAGCCCCCTTGGGGGGGGCATGAACACTGAAGCTTTCTTT,CASSPLGGGMNTEAFF
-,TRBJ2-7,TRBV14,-,TGTGCCAGCGGACCACCGCGAGGCTACGAGCAGTACTTC,CASGPPRGYEQYF
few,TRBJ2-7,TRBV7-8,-,TGTGCCAGCAGCTTAGTCGCCTACGAGCAGTACTTC,CASSLVAYEQYF
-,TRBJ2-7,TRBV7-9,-,TGTGCCAGCACCACCGCGGGCCCGGACAGAAGGAACCCCTACGAGCAGTACTTC,CASTTAGPDRRNPYEQYF
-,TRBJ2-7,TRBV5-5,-,TGTGCCAGCAACTCCGGAACAGGGTCCTACGAGCAGTACTTC,CASNSGTGSYEQYF